This passage covers 18 T cell receptor beta chains from one sample sequenced in a study of tumor T cells in aggressive B-cell lymphoma. Generated by immunoSEQ multiplex PCR, the TCRdb table keeps only in-frame clones and is missing some. The sample shows approximately 6,600 clones, 88% of them seen only once. Sequenced sample: tumor tissue. Every receptor here comes from an adult with diffuse large B cell lymphoma. Some clones in this sample may be carry-over from other donors' samples.

This clone showed up just a few times. The chain uses TRBV11-2 and TRBJ2-7; TRBD2 aligns across 8 bases. Germline V lookup: CDR1 SGHAT, CDR2 FQNNGV. V lost 1 base, J lost 4 bases, and 3 bases stayed unmatched. The length of the CDR3 is 14 residues. The CDR3 region is CASSLAGGPYEQYF. CDR3 coding DNA: TGTGCCAGCAGCTTAGCGGGAGGGCCATACGAGCAGTACTTC.

V is TRBV28 and J is TRBJ1-1, with D perhaps matching TRBD1 (6 bases). The V gene lost 5 bases and the J gene lost 5 bases, with 18 bases spanning the gap. Germline V gives CDR1 MDHEN, CDR2 SYDVKM. The CDR3 loop spans 15 amino acids. The chain's CDR3 is CASSARLGAVTEAFF. The CDR3 DNA sequence: TGTGCCAGCAGTGCCCGGCTGGGGGCGGTTACTGAAGCTTTCTTT.

This clone has only one observation. This chain joins TRBV19 and TRBJ1-3; perhaps TRBD1 as D (6 bases). This CDR3 region has 16 residues. Deletions cut 2 bases from V and 0 bases from J, with 11 bases between. The germline gives CDR1 LNHDA, CDR2 SQIVND (reference sequence). The CDR3 sequence is CASSILGQTSGNTIYF. In nucleotides, the CDR3 is TGTGCCAGTAGTATACTTGGACAGACCTCTGGAAACACCATATATTTT. Together with reference TRBV19 and TRBJ1-3, the CDR3 gives the full variable domain: DGGITQSPKYLFRKEGQNVTLSCEQNLNHDAMYWYRQDPGQGLRLIYYSQIVNDFQKGDIAEGYSVSREKKESFPLTVTSAQKNPTAFYLCASSILGQTSGNTIYFGEGSWLTVV.

V and J are TRBV5-1 and TRBJ2-5; possible D gene TRBD1, 6 bases. The V gene lost 4 bases and the J gene lost 5 bases, with 15 bases spanning the gap. The germline V gene encodes CDR1 SGHRS and CDR2 YFSETQ. The CDR3 is 14 residues long. CDR3 coding DNA: TGCGCCAGCAGCCTACAGGGAAGGGGGGAGACCCAGTACTTC. Its protein is CASSLQGRGETQYF.

The V call is TRBV7-3, the J call TRBJ2-1, with 8 bases aligning to TRBD2. The CDR3 consists of 18 residues. V was clipped by 0 bases and J by 5 bases; unmatched bases: 12. Per germline, CDR1 SGHTA and CDR2 FQGTGA. This chain's CDR3 is CASSLTGGRGRTNNEQFF. CDR3 nucleotide sequence: TGTGCCAGCAGCTTAACCGGGGGGCGCGGGAGGACCAACAATGAGCAGTTCTTC.

This chain links TRBV28 with TRBJ1-1, with 9 bases lining up with TRBD1. In germline, CDR1 is MDHEN, CDR2 SYDVKM. The CDR3 sequence is 15 residues long. V shed 4 bases, J shed 2 bases, and the junction held 5 bases outside the gene matches. DNA for the CDR3: TGTGCCAGCAGTTCTCCGGGACAGGGAAACACTGAAGCTTTCTTT. Translation: CASSSPGQGNTEAFF.

The chain combines TRBV5-6 with TRBJ1-4; D possibly corresponds to TRBD1 (6 bases). Trimming removed 3 bases at V and 8 bases at J, with 14 bases between. The CDR3 loop spans 14 amino acids. The germline gives CDR1 SGHDT, CDR2 YYEEEE. CDR3 amino acids: CASSSAGEGEKLFF. The CDR3 DNA reads TGTGCCAGCAGCTCCGCAGGGGAAGGCGAAAAACTGTTTTTT.

The chain links TRBV7-3 to TRBJ2-5; 11 nucleotides match TRBD1. The CDR3 is 16 amino acids. Germline V gene sequence: CDR1 SGHTA, CDR2 FQGTGA. J gave up 5 bases and V 1 base, and 6 bases lay outside the gene matches. CDR3 in DNA: TGTGCCAGCAGCTTAAGCGGGACAGGGGGGTGGGAGACCCAGTACTTC. It codes for CASSLSGTGGWETQYF.

The chain links TRBV7-2 to TRBJ2-1; TRBD2 agrees at 12 bases. This CDR3 is 15 amino acids long. With 3 bases clipped from V and 7 bases from J, the junction kept 4 bases outside the gene matches. Germline CDR1 is SGHTA and CDR2 is FQGNSA. The DNA of the CDR3 is TGTGCCAGCAGCTTGACTAGCGGGAGTATAAATGAGCAGTTCTTC. Translation gives CASSLTSGSINEQFF.

The chain carries TRBV9 and TRBJ1-2; TRBD1 matches 9 bases. The V gene's germline CDR1 is SGDLS and CDR2 YYNGEE. The CDR3 covers 15 residues. The trim removed 4 bases at V and 2 bases at J, leaving 6 bases unmatched. In DNA form, the CDR3 reads TGTGCCAGCAGCCCGACAGGGGGTCCAAACTATGGCTACACCTTC. Amino acid sequence: CASSPTGGPNYGYTF.

This clone showed up just a few times. The chain uses TRBV5-6 and TRBJ1-3; possibly TRBD1 for D (5 bases). V was trimmed by 4 bases and J by 0 bases, leaving 8 bases between them. The CDR3 is 14 residues long. Germline V gene lookup returns CDR1 SGHDT and CDR2 YYEEEE. CDR3 protein: CASSPGGSGNTIYF. The CDR3 DNA reads as TGTGCCAGCAGCCCGGGGGGCTCTGGAAACACCATATATTTT.

This clone occurred a few times. The chain combines TRBV10-3 with TRBJ1-1, with a weak D call TRBD1 (6 bases). The CDR3 has 15 amino acids. The ends were cut back, 0 bases at V and 3 bases at J, with 11 bases in the middle. Germline V lookup: CDR1 ENHRY, CDR2 SYGVKD. The CDR3 reads CAISESAGGHTEAFF. In DNA, the CDR3 is TGTGCCATCAGTGAGTCCGCTGGGGGCCACACTGAAGCTTTCTTT.

This clone was picked up one time. The chain links TRBV7-2 to TRBJ2-7, with 7 bases identical to TRBD2. V trimming: 5 bases; J trimming: 5 bases; junction bases outside the gene matches: 3. Germline CDR1 reads SGHTA; CDR2 reads FQGNSA. CDR3 length: 12 residues. The CDR3 loop reads CASSRDYNEQYF. The CDR3 nucleotides are TGTGCCAGCAGCCGGGACTATAACGAGCAGTACTTC.

The rearrangement links TRBV15 to TRBJ2-7; possibly TRBD1 for D (5 bases). From germline, CDR1 is LNHNV and CDR2 YYDKDF (reference sequence). Trimming left V 0 bases short and J 0 bases short, with 12 bases between. The CDR3 runs to 16 residues. CDR3 nucleotides: TGTGCCACCAGCAGAGAAAAGGGGCAGGGCTCCTACGAGCAGTACTTC. Translating gives CATSREKGQGSYEQYF.

In nucleotides, the CDR3 is TGTGCCAGCAGTTTCGTTGGTCCAGGGGGCTTATCTGGGGCCAACGTCCTGACTTTC. Its translation: CASSFVGPGGLSGANVLTF. The chain has TRBV27 and TRBJ2-6; 8 bases are shared with TRBD1. CDR3 size: 19 residues. V lost 3 bases, J lost 1 base, and 11 bases stayed unmatched. The V gene's germline CDR1 is MNHEY and CDR2 SMNVEV (reference sequence).

The rearrangement uses TRBV13 and TRBJ2-5; D is uncertain. The CDR3 totals 13 residues. Germline CDR1 is PRHDT and CDR2 is FYEKMQ (reference sequence). Trimming stripped 5 bases from V and 4 bases from J, with 11 bases between. CDR3: CASSLKNRETQYF. The CDR3 DNA sequence: TGTGCCAGCAGCCTAAAGAACAGAGAGACCCAGTACTTC.

This chain joins TRBV5-1 and TRBJ1-1; D is undetermined. V lost 4 bases to trimming and J lost 1 base, with 17 bases between them. This CDR3 comprises 16 residues. Germline values: CDR1 SGHRS, CDR2 YFSETQ. The CDR3 coding sequence is TGCGCCAGCAGCCCCTACCGTGCGGGGTCGAACACTGAAGCTTTCTTT. Translating gives CASSPYRAGSNTEAFF.

The chain employs TRBV7-9 and TRBJ1-2, with 9 bases fitting TRBD1. CDR1 SEHNR and CDR2 FQNEAQ come from the germline V gene (reference sequence). CDR3 length: 16 residues. After removal of 4 bases from V and 4 bases from J, the junction contained 10 bases not matched to a gene. The CDR3 nucleotides are TGTGCCAGCAGCTCACCCCGACAGGGGGTGGCCTATGGCTACACCTTC. The encoded protein is CASSSPRQGVAYGYTF.